Listed below are T cell receptor beta chains from one sample, sequenced in a study of cytomegalovirus exposure and HLA in healthy donors. Repertoires were generated with immunoSEQ multiplex PCR, while TCRdb's copy carries only in-frame clones and drops some. The data include 75,000 to 90,000 clones; the top ten clones carry approximately 1.6%. Sequenced sample: PBMCs. The receptors were gathered from a woman aged 60 to 75 in good health and CMV-seronegative. The CDR3 runs from the conserved cysteine through the conserved F or W. Fields, in order: CDR3 length, D gene, J gene, V gene, CDR3 DNA, CDR3 protein. A D gene is named only where the DNA matches it firmly.

>14|NA|TRBJ1-1|TRBV4-1
TGCGCCAGCAGCCCTCTTAGGAGGAACACTGAAGCTTTCTTT
CASSPLRRNTEAFF
>16|TRBD2|TRBJ2-1|TRBV9
TGTGCCAGCAGCGTAACAAGGGCAGCGGGAGCGAATGAGCAGTTCTTC
CASSVTRAAGANEQFF
>16|NA|TRBJ1-2|TRBV21-1
TGTGCCAGCAGCCTCTACCAAGGGGACAGGGTTGATGGCTACACCTTC
CASSLYQGDRVDGYTF
>14|NA|TRBJ1-6|TRBV7-8
TGTGCCAGCAGCTTACTGGGCCAAAATTCACCCCTCCACTTT
CASSLLGQNSPLHF
>16|TRBD2|TRBJ2-3|TRBV9
TGTGCCAGCAGCGTAGGCGGGGGGCAGGGCACAGATACGCAGTATTTT
CASSVGGGQGTDTQYF
>15|TRBD1|TRBJ2-4|TRBV5-1
TGCGCCAGCAGCAGACAGGGACAGGAGAGAGACATTCAGTACTTC
CASSRQGQERDIQYF
>14|NA|TRBJ1-2|TRBV19
TGTGCCAGTAGTAGGAGACAGGAGTTCGATGGCTACACCTTC
CASSRRQEFDGYTF
>17|NA|TRBJ1-5|TRBV7-9
TGTGCCAGCGAGAGTGGGAGCTCAGTAGTTAGCAATCAGCCCCAGCATTTT
CASESGSSVVSNQPQHF
>14|TRBD2|TRBJ2-1|TRBV28
TGTGCCAGCAGTTTGACTAGCAGACACAATGAGCAGTTCTTC
CASSLTSRHNEQFF
>12|NA|TRBJ2-5|TRBV7-2
TGTGCCAGCAGCTTATCGAGGGAGACCCAGTACTTC
CASSLSRETQYF
>8|NA|TRBJ2-7|TRBV27
TGTGCCAGCAGTCACTCTACGTTT
CASSHSTF
>16|NA|TRBJ1-2|TRBV4-3
TGCGCCAGCAGCCAAGATCTCACGCGCGTCCTCGGTGGCTACACCTTC
CASSQDLTRVLGGYTF
>14|NA|TRBJ1-5|TRBV2
TGTGCCAGCATGGGGGCCTATAGCAATCAGCCCCAGCATTTT
CASMGAYSNQPQHF
>14|NA|TRBJ2-2|TRBV7-2
TGTGCCAGCAGCTTGAGTAGCGACACCGGGGAGCTGTTTTTT
CASSLSSDTGELFF
>14|NA|TRBJ1-5|TRBV2
TGTGCCAGCAGTGAAGGGGGCCAGGGCCAGCCCCAGCATTTT
CASSEGGQGQPQHF
>15|TRBD2|TRBJ2-7|TRBV19
TGTGCCAGTAGTATAACCGGCGGGGGGATGTACGAGCAGTACTTC
CASSITGGGMYEQYF
>16|TRBD2|TRBJ2-5|TRBV6-5
TGTGCCAGCAGTTACTCGAAGACGGGAGGGCCTGAGACCCAGTACTTC
CASSYSKTGGPETQYF
>16|NA|TRBJ1-5|TRBV4-1
TGCGCCAGCAGCCAACCGGGAGCTTATAGCAATCAGCCCCAGCATTTT
CASSQPGAYSNQPQHF
>14|TRBD2|TRBJ2-5|TRBV7-3
TGTGCCAGCAGCGCCCCGGGGGGGCAAGAGACCCAGTACTTC
CASSAPGGQETQYF
>14|NA|TRBJ1-4|TRBV18
TGTGCCAGCTCACCCAACGACAATCTTGAAAAACTGTTTTTT
CASSPNDNLEKLFF
>15|TRBD1|TRBJ2-2|TRBV2
TGTGCCAGCAGTCCACAGGGGGCGAACACCGGGGAGCTGTTTTTT
CASSPQGANTGELFF
>16|TRBD1|TRBJ1-6|TRBV10-3
TGTGCCATCAGTGACAGGGACAGGGTAAATAATTCACCCCTCCACTTT
CAISDRDRVNNSPLHF
>17|TRBD2|TRBJ2-3|TRBV4-2
TGTGCCAGCAGCCAAGAGGGTGGTCGGGAGGGCGGAGATACGCAGTATTTT
CASSQEGGREGGDTQYF
>15|TRBD1|TRBJ2-2|TRBV28
TGTGCCAGCAGTCCGGACAGGGATTTTCCCGGGGAGCTGTTTTTT
CASSPDRDFPGELFF
>13|NA|TRBJ1-1|TRBV29-1
TGCAGCGCGGGGGTCTCCCAGAACACTGAAGCTTTCTTT
CSAGVSQNTEAFF
>15|TRBD2|TRBJ2-7|TRBV5-1
TGCGCCAGCAGCTTGGCGGCTAGCGGGGCGGGCGAGCAGTACTTC
CASSLAASGAGEQYF